This note documents a single T cell receptor beta chain sequence. Its antigen is as yet unknown. Unique molecular identifiers were built into the TCR beta cDNA libraries. T cells numbering about 0.95 to 10 million gave rise to roughly 0.5 million cDNA molecules. TCRdb analysed the PCR reads with MiXCR anew, one entry per CDR3 protein. The data contain under 900,000 distinct CDR3 sequences, approximately 53% of them seen just once; the ten biggest clones take up 4.6%. The sample originates from a study of post-analysis software for immune sequencing data. At the level of the study: Included courses were relapsing-remitting and secondary progressive multiple sclerosis; progressive-relapsing multiple sclerosis was also included. Notes on the study in general: Multiple sclerosis patients had significantly lower normalized Chao1 diversity than controls. F measure showed strong co-clustering of same-batch samples.

This receptor was taken from a girl aged 10 to 17 with multiple sclerosis. The source material was blood.

CDR3: CASSFSAGLGKNIQYF. CDR3 nucleotide sequence: TGTGCCAGCAGTTTCTCAGCGGGATTAGGCAAAAACATTCAGTACTTC. V and J are TRBV12-3 or TRBV12-4 and TRBJ2-4, with TRBD2 matching over 7 bases. This CDR3 region has 16 residues. Losses at the gene ends were 3 bases for V and 3 bases for J; bases not matched to a gene: 8.